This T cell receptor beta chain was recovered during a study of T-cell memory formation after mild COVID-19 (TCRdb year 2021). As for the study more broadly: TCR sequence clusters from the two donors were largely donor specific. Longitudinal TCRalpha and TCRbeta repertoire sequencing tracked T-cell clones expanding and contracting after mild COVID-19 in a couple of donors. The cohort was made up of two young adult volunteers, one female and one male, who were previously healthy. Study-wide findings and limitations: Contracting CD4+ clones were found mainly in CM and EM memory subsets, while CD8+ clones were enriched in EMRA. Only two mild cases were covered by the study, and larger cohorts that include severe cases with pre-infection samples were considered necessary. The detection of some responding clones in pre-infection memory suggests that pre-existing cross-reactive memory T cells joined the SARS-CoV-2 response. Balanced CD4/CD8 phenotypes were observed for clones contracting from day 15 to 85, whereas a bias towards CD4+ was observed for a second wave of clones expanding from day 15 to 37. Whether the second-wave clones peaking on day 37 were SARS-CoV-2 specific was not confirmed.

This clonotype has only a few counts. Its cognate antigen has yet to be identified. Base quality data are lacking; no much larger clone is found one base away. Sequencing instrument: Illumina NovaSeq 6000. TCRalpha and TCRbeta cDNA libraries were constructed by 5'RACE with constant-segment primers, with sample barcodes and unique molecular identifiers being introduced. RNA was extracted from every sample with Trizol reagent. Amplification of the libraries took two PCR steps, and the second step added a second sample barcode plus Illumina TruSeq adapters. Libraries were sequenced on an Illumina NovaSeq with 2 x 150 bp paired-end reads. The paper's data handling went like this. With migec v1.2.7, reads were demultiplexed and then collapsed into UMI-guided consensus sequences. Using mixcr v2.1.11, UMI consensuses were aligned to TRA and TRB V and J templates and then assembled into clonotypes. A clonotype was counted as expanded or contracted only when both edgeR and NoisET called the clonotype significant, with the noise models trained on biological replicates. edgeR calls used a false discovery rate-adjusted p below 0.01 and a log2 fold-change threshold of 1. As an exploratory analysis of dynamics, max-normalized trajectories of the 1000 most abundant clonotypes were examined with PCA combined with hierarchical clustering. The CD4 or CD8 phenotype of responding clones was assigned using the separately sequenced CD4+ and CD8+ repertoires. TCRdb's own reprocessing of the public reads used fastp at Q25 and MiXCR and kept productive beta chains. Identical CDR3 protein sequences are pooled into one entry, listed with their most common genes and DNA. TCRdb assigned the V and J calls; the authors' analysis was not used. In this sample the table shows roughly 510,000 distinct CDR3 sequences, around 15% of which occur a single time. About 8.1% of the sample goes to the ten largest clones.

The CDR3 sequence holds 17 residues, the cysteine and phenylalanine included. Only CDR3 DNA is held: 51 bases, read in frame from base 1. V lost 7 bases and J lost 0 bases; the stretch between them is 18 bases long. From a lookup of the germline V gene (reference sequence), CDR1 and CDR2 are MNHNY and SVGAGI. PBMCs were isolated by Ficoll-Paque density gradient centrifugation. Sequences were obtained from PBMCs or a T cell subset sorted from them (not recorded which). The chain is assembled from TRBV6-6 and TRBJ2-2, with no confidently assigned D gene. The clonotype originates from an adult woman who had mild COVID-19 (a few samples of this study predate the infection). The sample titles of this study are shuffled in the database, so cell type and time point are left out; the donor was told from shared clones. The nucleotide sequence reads TGTGCCAGCACCAAACGAGGAGTCCTTCCGAACACCGGGGAGCTGTTTTTT. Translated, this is CASTKRGVLPNTGELFF.